Listed here is a single T cell receptor beta chain. What antigen it recognizes has not been identified. Base qualities are not provided; no much larger clone lies one nucleotide away. This sample is part of a study of CD8 T cells in Susac syndrome (dated by TCRdb to between 2018 and 2021). With regard to the full study: Whether CD8+ T cell activation and differentiation in Susac syndrome was antigen driven was tested using repertoire sequencing.

RNA was extracted with the RNeasy kit and about 0.5 to 1 ug was reverse transcribed using random hexamers. The immunoSEQ multiplex PCR assay, covering 54 Vbeta and 13 Jbeta segments, was used to amplify TCR beta CDR3 regions. PCR amplification bias was corrected using a synthetic template baseline for primer optimization and computational correction. The study's processing was this. Reads were annotated to V, D and J genes according to IMGT and were analyzed with immunoSEQ Analyzer, with only productive sequences retained. Clonality was calculated as one minus the Shannon entropy normalized by log2 of the number of productive unique sequences. For each patient and control, public and private clones were evaluated within the 100 most prevalent clones. Susac-specific clones were defined as absent from healthy and MS cohorts, about 1,000 published viral clones and other ImmuneACCESS disease sequences. TCRdb trimmed public reads at Q25 via fastp, called clones via MiXCR and kept in-frame beta chains. Every distinct CDR3 protein forms one entry, paired with its most common genes and DNA. The authors' filters were not applied to this entry. The sample records 250,000 to 350,000 distinct CDR3 sequences, approximately 90% of which are singletons. 0.065% of the sample lies in the top ten.

Summary of the overall study and its limitations: The number of individuals in the TCR sequencing and HLA analysis was recognized as being relatively small.

Peripheral blood CD8+ and CD4+ T cells from healthy donors, Susac syndrome patients and multiple sclerosis patients were profiled by high-throughput TCR beta sequencing. Treatment-naive patients with stable or active relapsing-remitting disease fulfilling revised McDonald criteria were used as multiple sclerosis controls. Bulk CD8+ and CD4+ T cells were purified by magnetic negative isolation, while CD8+ TEMRA cells were enriched using FACS. Blood was drawn into EDTA tubes, processed within 24 hours, and PBMCs were isolated by density gradient centrifugation. PBMCs destined for TCR sequencing were cryopreserved in liquid nitrogen and later thawed in a 37 °C water bath. Purity of sorted or isolated CD4+, CD8+ and CD8+ TEMRA cells was at least 90%. V is clipped by 1 base and J by 8 bases, and the sequence between their germline boundaries is 8 bases long. The germline V gene (reference sequence) gives CDR1 as SEHNR and CDR2 as FQNEAQ. Counted from cysteine to phenylalanine, this CDR3 has 12 amino acids. CDR3 DNA only is kept here, 36 bases in frame from base 1.

The chain was built from TRBV7-9 and TRBJ1-1, with the D gene uncertain. The clonotype comes from a human donor with multiple sclerosis. Source material: CD4+ T cells from PBMCs. The CDR3 region has the sequence CASSLGELEAFF. The DNA sequence is given as TGTGCCAGCAGCTTAGGAGAATTAGAAGCTTTCTTT.